Shown below are 16 T cell receptor beta chains from a single sample sequenced in a study of identical twins. In TCRdb, the 5' RACE reads were re-called with MiXCR into one record per CDR3 protein. The sample includes 690,000 or so distinct CDR3 sequences, approximately 6% of them seen just once. Material for sequencing was naive T cells sorted from blood. These receptors came from a man aged 18 to 29 in good health.

This clonotype occurred a few times. V is TRBV6-2 or TRBV6-3 and J is TRBJ2-7, with a possible D match to TRBD1 (5 bases). V was pared by 6 bases and J by 2 bases, with 14 bases between. Germline V lookup: CDR1 MNHEY, CDR2 SVGEGT. The CDR3 contains 14 residues. The CDR3 region has the DNA TGTGCCAGCAGCACGACAGTATTAGCCTACGAGCAGTACTTC. This encodes CASSTTVLAYEQYF.

This clonotype was detected ten times or more. The V and J genes are TRBV7-9 and TRBJ2-1; a possible D gene is TRBD2 (6 bases). CDR1 SEHNR and CDR2 FQNEAQ come from the germline V gene (reference sequence). With 6 bases removed from V and 10 bases from J, the gap between germline ends came to 10 bases. This CDR3 contains 11 residues. The chain's CDR3 is CASRHGLEQFF. The CDR3, as DNA: TGTGCCAGCAGACACGGACTAGAGCAGTTCTTC.

This clonotype was picked up a small number of times. The V call is TRBV10-3, the J call TRBJ2-6; D perhaps matches TRBD2 (6 bases). Germline CDR1 is ENHRY and CDR2 is SYGVKD. Trimming removed 8 bases from V and 2 bases from J, with 10 bases in between. This CDR3 contains 14 residues. CDR3 nucleotides: TGTGCCATCTTATCGGGGGCTGGGGCCAACGTCCTGACTTTC. As protein: CAILSGAGANVLTF.

The chain carries TRBV29-1 and TRBJ1-4, with D possibly matching TRBD1 (5 bases). This CDR3 spans 11 amino acids. In germline, CDR1 is SQVTM, CDR2 ANQGSEA. V dropped 5 bases and J dropped 7 bases, with 8 bases sitting between them. The CDR3 DNA is TGCAGCGTTTCAAGGGGTGAAAAACTGTTTTTT. Its protein product is CSVSRGEKLFF.

The CDR3 protein is CSAVTAMNTEAFF. In DNA form, the CDR3 reads TGCAGCGCCGTGACTGCAATGAACACTGAAGCTTTCTTT. The V call is TRBV29-1, the J call TRBJ1-1; D call uncertain. Germline V gene data show CDR1 as SQVTM and CDR2 as ANQGSEA. V was clipped by 7 bases and J by 0 bases, with 12 bases between them. The CDR3 has 13 amino acids.

This clonotype has at least ten counts. The rearrangement links TRBV29-1 to TRBJ2-7; a weak D match, TRBD1 (6 bases). CDR3 length: 14 amino acids. Germline V gene lookup returns CDR1 SQVTM and CDR2 ANQGSEA. The V and J ends lost 6 bases and 3 bases respectively, with 18 bases between them. CDR3 loop: CSVASGTLDYEQYF. The CDR3 region has the DNA TGCAGCGTCGCCTCGGGGACATTGGACTACGAGCAGTACTTC.

Ten or more counts support this clonotype. CDR3 nucleotides: TGTGCCAGCAGTTTAACTGACGCCCACCGGTCTAAAGCTTTCTTT. It is translated as CASSLTDAHRSKAFF. The V call is TRBV12-3 or TRBV12-4, the J call TRBJ1-1; D is unclear. This CDR3 is built from 15 residues. V lost 2 bases to trimming and J lost 9 bases, with 19 bases between them.

There are a few counts of this clonotype. V and J are TRBV28 and TRBJ2-4, with D hard to call. The CDR3 consists of 12 residues. Trimming left V 4 bases short and J 16 bases short, with 17 bases between. Germline-derived CDR1 and CDR2 are MDHEN and SYDVKM. The CDR3 nucleotides read TGTGCCAGCAGTTCGATCCCGCCAATTACTTACTTC. Protein sequence: CASSSIPPITYF.

This chain uses TRBV30 with TRBJ2-1; 12 nucleotides agree with TRBD2. Germline V lookup: CDR1 GTSNPN, CDR2 SVGIG (reference sequence). The junction had 17 bases not matched to a gene; V was cut back by 4 bases and J by 4 bases. The CDR3 contains 19 residues. The DNA of the CDR3 is TGTGCCTGGACTAGCGGGAGGGCCTTTTTGTCCAAGGGGTACAATGAGCAGTTCTTC. It encodes CAWTSGRAFLSKGYNEQFF.

The table lists this clonotype with many counts. The chain recombines TRBV20-1 with TRBJ2-2; D is unresolved. The germline V gene encodes CDR1 DFQATT and CDR2 SNEGSKA (reference sequence). Deletions cut 2 bases from V and 6 bases from J, with 16 bases between. The CDR3 loop spans 15 amino acids. In nucleotides, the CDR3 is TGCAGTGCTAGATCGAGTGGGTGGGGATCCGGGGAGCTGTTTTTT. Amino acid sequence: CSARSSGWGSGELFF.

A few counts support this clonotype. V and J are TRBV5-1 and TRBJ2-1, with 10 bases that match TRBD2. Germline V CDR1 and CDR2: SGHRS, YFSETQ. CDR3 length: 20 residues. Trimming took 3 bases from V and 4 from J; bases not matched to a gene: 19. This CDR3 reads CASSSTSGLAQIGSYNEQFF. The CDR3 DNA sequence: TGCGCCAGCAGCTCGACGTCGGGACTAGCGCAAATCGGGTCGTACAATGAGCAGTTCTTC.

The V gene is TRBV14, the J gene TRBJ2-2, with 8 bases aligning to TRBD2. Trimming cost V 4 bases and J 3 bases; bases outside gene matches: 4. The CDR3 covers 15 residues. Germline V CDR1 and CDR2: SGHDN, FVKESK. CDR3 nucleotides: TGTGCCAGCAGCCTCAAACTAGCGGACACCGGGGAGCTGTTTTTT. As protein: CASSLKLADTGELFF. The full variable domain, completed using reference TRBV14 and TRBJ2-2, is EAGVTQFPSHSVIEKGQTVTLRCDPISGHDNLYWYRRVMGKEIKFLLHFVKESKQDESGMPNNRFLAERTGGTYSTLKVQPAELEDSGVYFCASSLKLADTGELFFGEGSRLTVL.

This clonotype has a handful of counts. DNA of the CDR3: TGTGCCAGCAGTTCCCTCGTACTAGACACTGAAGCTTTCTTT. This sequence encodes CASSSLVLDTEAFF. V and J are TRBV6-5 and TRBJ1-1; no clear D gene. The CDR3 is made up of 14 amino acids. Germline-derived CDR1 and CDR2 are MNHEY and SVGAGI. V dropped 4 bases and J dropped 3 bases, with 12 bases sitting between them.

This clonotype was seen at least ten times. The V call is TRBV6-1, the J call TRBJ2-7; 7 bases match TRBD2. Germline values: CDR1 MNHNS, CDR2 SASEGT. The V gene end was trimmed by 8 bases and the J gene end by 3 bases; junction bases not matched to a gene: 4. The CDR3 has 12 amino acids. The chain's CDR3 is CASGGGSYEQYV. The CDR3 DNA sequence: TGTGCCAGCGGGGGGGGAAGCTACGAGCAGTACGTC.

This clonotype was found many times. This chain uses TRBV7-6 with TRBJ2-2, with 9 nucleotides matching TRBD2. CDR1 and CDR2 from the germline V gene are SGHVS and FNYEAQ. This CDR3 spans 16 amino acids. Trimming removed 5 bases from V and 8 bases from J; junction bases left unmatched: 12. CDR3 in DNA: TGTGCCAGCAGCCTTACGACTAGCGGTACGACGGGGGAGCTGTTTTTT. This sequence encodes CASSLTTSGTTGELFF.

V usage is TRBV20-1 and J usage is TRBJ2-7, with 10 bases matching TRBD1. V lost 4 bases and J lost 3; bases outside the gene matches: 9. The germline V gene encodes CDR1 DFQATT and CDR2 SNEGSKA (reference sequence). The CDR3 sequence is 15 residues long. CDR3 protein: CSAIPQRTGGYEQYF. The DNA of the CDR3 is TGCAGTGCTATTCCCCAGCGGACAGGGGGCTACGAGCAGTACTTC.